The source of this T cell receptor beta chain is a study of blood T cell repertoires in COVID-19. On the study more broadly: COVID-19 samples from acute and convalescent phases originated in the United States, Italy and Spain. Sources were T cells, B-cell-depleted T cells, or PBMCs; the material itself was cDNA or gDNA.

The CDR3 totals 14 residues. V was shortened by 0 bases and J by 8 bases, with 14 bases between the two germline ends. Germline CDR1 and CDR2: SGHNT and YYREEE (reference sequence). TCRdb's table, derived via immunoSEQ multiplex PCR, lists solely in-frame clones and lacks some. The sample yields 70,000 or so clones, around 86% seen once. The sequenced material came from peripheral blood. The chain employs TRBV5-4 and TRBJ1-2, with D hard to call. The sequence derives from a woman older than 75 with active or convalescent COVID-19. Here the CDR3 DNA reads TGTGCCAGCAGCTTGGCGCAGGAAAGGTGGGGCTACACCTTC. Its translation: CASSLAQERWGYTF.